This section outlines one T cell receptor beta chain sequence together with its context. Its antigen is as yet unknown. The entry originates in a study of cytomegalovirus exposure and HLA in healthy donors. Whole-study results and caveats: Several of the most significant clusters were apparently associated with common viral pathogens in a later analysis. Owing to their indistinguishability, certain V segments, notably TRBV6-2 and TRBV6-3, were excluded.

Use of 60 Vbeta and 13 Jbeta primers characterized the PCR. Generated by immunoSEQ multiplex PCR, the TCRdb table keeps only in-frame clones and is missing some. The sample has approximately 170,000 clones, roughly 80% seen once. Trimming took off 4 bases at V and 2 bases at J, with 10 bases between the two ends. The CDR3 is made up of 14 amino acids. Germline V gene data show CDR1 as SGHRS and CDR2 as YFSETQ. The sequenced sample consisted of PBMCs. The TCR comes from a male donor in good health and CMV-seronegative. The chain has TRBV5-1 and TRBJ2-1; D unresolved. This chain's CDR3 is CASSPSQAYNEQFF. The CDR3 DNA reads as TGCGCCAGCAGCCCGAGTCAAGCCTACAATGAGCAGTTCTTC. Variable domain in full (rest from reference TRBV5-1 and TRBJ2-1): KAGVTQTPRYLIKTRGQQVTLSCSPISGHRSVSWYQQTPGQGLQFLFEYFSETQRNKGNFPGRFSGRQFSNSRSEMNVSTLELGDSALYLCASSPSQAYNEQFFGPGTRLTVL.